This entry concerns a single TCR beta chain. What it binds is unknown. Between the trimmed V and J ends, which lost 5 bases and 1 base, there was a span of 9 bases. The CDR3 spans 13 residues. CDR1 is SGHKS and CDR2 is YYEKEE in the germline V gene (reference sequence). Naive CD8 cells lacked CD45RO, underwent positive selection for CCR7 and left out terminally differentiated effector memory CD45RA+ cells. These data belong to a study of shared clonotypes between healthy human individuals. Study-wide points: Relative to clonotypes present in all four donors, those not shared had lower generation probabilities.

Here immunoSEQ multiplex PCR was the method, and the copy in TCRdb shows in-frame clones only, minus some. The sample lists approximately 1.9 million clones, 90% to 95% seen once, with approximately 1.6% in the top ten. The gene calls are TRBV5-5 and TRBJ1-1; D is ambiguous. This clonotype was sampled from a man aged 18 to 35 in good health. Some clones in this sample may be carry-over from other donors' samples. The sample taken for sequencing was naive CD8+ T cells from PBMCs. The CDR3 loop reads CASRSDTNTEAFF. The CDR3 DNA follows: TGTGCCAGCAGGTCTGACACGAACACTGAAGCTTTCTTT.